Reported below is one TCR beta chain. Some clones are missing from TCRdb's copy, which holds only in-frame ones; the method was immunoSEQ multiplex PCR. The sample includes about 130,000 clones, 80% to 90% of them seen just once. Germline values: CDR1 SGHTS, CDR2 YDEGEE. This CDR3 region has 17 residues. The germline V and J ends were trimmed by 7 bases and 6 bases, with 29 bases remaining between them. The sample belongs to a study of identifying expanded T cells in peripheral blood. This sequence joins TRBV5-8 and TRBJ2-7; no clear D gene. The sequenced material came from blood. This sequence was found in a person between 18 and 75 years old in good health. CDR3 amino acids: CASHADVGSRPDSEQYF. The CDR3, as DNA: TGTGCCAGCCATGCTGATGTGGGATCTCGCCCGGATTCCGAGCAGTACTTC.